The clone carrying this TCR beta chain was seen many times. Unique molecular identifiers were incorporated during preparation of the TCRbeta library. One entry per CDR3 protein results from TCRdb running MiXCR on the PCR reads. Altogether more than 85,000 distinct CDR3 sequences are present, approximately 10% being singletons, with the ten largest covering about 8.8%. The data derive from a study of T-cell reconstitution after alpha-beta-depleted transplantation in children. The CDR3 is 14 residues long. Germline-derived CDR1 and CDR2 are KGHSH and LQKENI. The V and J ends lost 2 bases and 6 bases respectively, with 14 bases between them.

The chain joins TRBV18 to TRBJ2-7; D is possibly TRBD2 (5 bases). The specimen was PBMCs from the stem cell graft donor, collected from the stem cell graft. The clonotype was recovered from a human donor who donated a stem cell graft to a child with acute lymphoblastic leukemia. The CDR3 loop is CASSPTLGGGEQYF. The CDR3 DNA follows: TGTGCCAGCTCACCAACTCTAGGAGGTGGCGAGCAGTACTTC.